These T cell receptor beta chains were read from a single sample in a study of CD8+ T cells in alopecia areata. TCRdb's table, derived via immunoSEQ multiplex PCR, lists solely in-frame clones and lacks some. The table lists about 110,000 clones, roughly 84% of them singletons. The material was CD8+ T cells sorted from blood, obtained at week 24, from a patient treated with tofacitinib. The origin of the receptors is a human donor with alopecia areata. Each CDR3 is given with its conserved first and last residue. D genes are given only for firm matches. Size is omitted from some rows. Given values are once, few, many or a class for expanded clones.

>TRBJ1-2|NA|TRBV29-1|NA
TGCAGCGTCTATGGCCCCGGGCAGCGGGCGTCCACGGGCTACACCTTC
CSVYGPGQRASTGYTF
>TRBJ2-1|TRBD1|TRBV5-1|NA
TGCGCCAGCAGTGCGGGACAGGGGCTTGGCAATGAGCAGTTCTTC
CASSAGQGLGNEQFF
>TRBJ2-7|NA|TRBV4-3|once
TGCGCCAGCAGCCAAGATAGAGCGGGCCCCTACGAGCAGTACTTC
CASSQDRAGPYEQYF
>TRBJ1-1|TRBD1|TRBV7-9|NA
TGTGCCAGCAGCATAACGGGAAGGGGACAGGCCCCAGCTGAAGCTTTCTTT
CASSITGRGQAPAEAFF
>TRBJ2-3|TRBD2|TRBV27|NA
TGTGCCAGCAGACGAGCTAGCGGGGGGGTTCTTGATACGCAGTATTTT
CASRRASGGVLDTQYF
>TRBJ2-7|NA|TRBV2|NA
TGTGCCAGCAGTGATCGCCCGGGGACCTACGAGCAGTACTTC
CASSDRPGTYEQYF
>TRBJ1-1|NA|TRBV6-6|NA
TGTGCCAGCAGTTATTCGGACACTGAAGCTTTCTTT
CASSYSDTEAFF
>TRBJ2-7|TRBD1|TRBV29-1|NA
TGCAGCGTTGAAGGGGACAGGGGGGACGAGCAGTACTTC
CSVEGDRGDEQYF
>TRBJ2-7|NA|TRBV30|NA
TGTGCCTGGAGTGTAGTAGCTGACGAGCAGTACTTC
CAWSVVADEQYF
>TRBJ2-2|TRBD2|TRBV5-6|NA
TGTGCCAGCAGCTTCAGTTGGATAGCGGGGGGACGCACCGGGGAGCTGTTTTTT
CASSFSWIAGGRTGELFF
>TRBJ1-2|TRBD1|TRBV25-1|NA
TGTGCCAGCAGCGAAACGACAGGGGATGGAGGCTACACCTTC
CASSETTGDGGYTF
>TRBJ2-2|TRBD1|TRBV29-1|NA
TGCAGCGTTGAGACAGGGGGCACCGGGGAGCTGTTTTTT
CSVETGGTGELFF
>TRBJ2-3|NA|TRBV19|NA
TGTGCCAGTAGTATAACTAGCAGCGATACGCAGTATTTT
CASSITSSDTQYF
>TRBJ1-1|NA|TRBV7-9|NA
TGTGCCAGCAGCTTTACACGGAACACTGAAGCTTTCTTT
CASSFTRNTEAFF
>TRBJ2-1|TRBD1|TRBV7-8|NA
TGTGCCAGCAGCCCGGACGTGAGACAGGGGGCCTACAATGAGCAGTTCTTC
CASSPDVRQGAYNEQFF
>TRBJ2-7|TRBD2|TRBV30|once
TGTGCCTGGAACCCCTACACGGGGGGGGAATTC
CAWNPYTGGEF
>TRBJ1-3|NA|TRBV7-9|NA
TGTGCCAGCAGCTTAGTGCTGAGCTCTGGAAACACCATATATTTT
CASSLVLSSGNTIYF
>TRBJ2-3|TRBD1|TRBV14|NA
TGTGCCAGCAGCCAAACCCCGGGACAGGGTAAAGATACGCAGTATTTT
CASSQTPGQGKDTQYF
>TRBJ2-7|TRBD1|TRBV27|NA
TGTGCCAGCAGTCCCCGGGACAGGGGGCCGTGGGAGCAGTACTTC
CASSPRDRGPWEQYF
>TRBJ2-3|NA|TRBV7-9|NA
TGTGCCAGCAGCTTAGGTTGGCAGGGCACAGATACGCAGTATTTT
CASSLGWQGTDTQYF
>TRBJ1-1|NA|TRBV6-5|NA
TGTGCCAGCAGTTTAAGTGGGGCATCTGAAGCTTTCTTT
CASSLSGASEAFF
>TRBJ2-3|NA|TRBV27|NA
TGTGCCAGCAGTTTATCGAATGTCGATACGCAGTATTTT
CASSLSNVDTQYF
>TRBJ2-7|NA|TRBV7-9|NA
TGTGCCAGCAGCTTAGGCAAAAACGAGCAGTACTTC
CASSLGKNEQYF
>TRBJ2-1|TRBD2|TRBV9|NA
TGTGCCAGCAGCGAGCTAGCGGACTCCTACAATGAGCAGTTCTTC
CASSELADSYNEQFF
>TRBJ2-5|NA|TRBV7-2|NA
TGTGCCAGCAGCTTTCCTGGGTACCAAGAGACCCAGTACTTC
CASSFPGYQETQYF
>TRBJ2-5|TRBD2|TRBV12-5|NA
TGTGCTAGTGGACCGGGACTAGAAAGAATCCAGTACTTC
CASGPGLERIQYF
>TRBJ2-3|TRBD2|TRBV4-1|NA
TGCGCCAGCGGAATTCCGGGACTAGCTAGCACAGATACGCAGTATTTT
CASGIPGLASTDTQYF
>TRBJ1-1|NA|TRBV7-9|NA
TGTGCCAGCAGCTCGGGCACTGAAGCTTTCTTT
CASSSGTEAFF
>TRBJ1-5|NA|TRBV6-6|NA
TGTGCCAGCACCCTAGAGGTGAGGACCCAGTATTGGCATTTT
CASTLEVRTQYWHF
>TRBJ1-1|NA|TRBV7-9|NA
TGTGCCAGCAGCTCCCCAGGTGCAGGCGATGAAGCTTTCTTT
CASSSPGAGDEAFF
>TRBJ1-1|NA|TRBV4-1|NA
TGCGCCAGCAGCCTGCTTTTGACAGCCAACACTGAAGCTTTCTTT
CASSLLLTANTEAFF
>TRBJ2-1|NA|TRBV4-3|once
TGCGCCAGCAGCCAAGGCTGGGGTAATGAGCAGTTCTTC
CASSQGWGNEQFF
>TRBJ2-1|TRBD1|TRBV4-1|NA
TGCGCCAGCAGCCAAGAAAGGACAGGTTGGGACAATGAGCAGTTCTTC
CASSQERTGWDNEQFF
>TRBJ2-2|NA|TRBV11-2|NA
TGTGCCAGCTGGTCCGGGGATATCACCGGGGAGCTGTTTTTT
CASWSGDITGELFF
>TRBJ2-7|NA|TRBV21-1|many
TGTGCCAGCAGCAAAGCGGACTTC
CASSKADF
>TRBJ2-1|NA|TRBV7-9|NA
TGTGCCAGCAGCTCTGGACCCAATTACAATGAGCAGTTCTTC
CASSSGPNYNEQFF
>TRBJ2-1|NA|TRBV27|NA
TGTGCCAGCAGTATAGGGGCAGCGCCTCTTGGTGAGCAGTTCTTC
CASSIGAAPLGEQFF
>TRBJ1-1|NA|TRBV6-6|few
TGTGCCAGCAGCAGACAGACGAACACTGAAGCTTTCTTT
CASSRQTNTEAFF
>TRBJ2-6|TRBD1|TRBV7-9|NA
TGTGCCAGCAGCTTACATACCGGGGACAGGGGCTCTGGGGCCAACGTCCTGACTTTC
CASSLHTGDRGSGANVLTF
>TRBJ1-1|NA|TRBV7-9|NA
TGTGCCAGCAGCCCGACAGAGAGAACTGAAGCTTTCTTT
CASSPTERTEAFF
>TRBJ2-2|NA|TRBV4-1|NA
TGCGCCAGCAGCGGAAGACAGGCGAACACCGGGGAGCTGTTTTTT
CASSGRQANTGELFF
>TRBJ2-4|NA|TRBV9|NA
TGTGCCAGCAGCGTAGGGGGTCTAGCCAAAAACATTCAGTACTTC
CASSVGGLAKNIQYF
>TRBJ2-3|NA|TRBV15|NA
TGTGCCACCAGCGGGACACCCAACACAGATACGCAGTATTTT
CATSGTPNTDTQYF
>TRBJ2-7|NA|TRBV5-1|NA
TGCGCCAGCAGCTTGGTGGCAGCCTACGAGCAGTACTTC
CASSLVAAYEQYF